Listed here is a single TCR beta chain. CDR1 MNHNS and CDR2 SASEGT come from the germline V gene. Trimming took 4 bases from V and 9 from J; bases not matched to a gene: 12. CDR3 length: 15 amino acids. The sample belongs to a study of shared clonotypes between healthy human individuals. Here immunoSEQ multiplex PCR was the method, and the copy in TCRdb shows in-frame clones only, minus some. The sample contains 800,000 to 1,200,000 clones, more than 75% of which appear only once. The clonotype was recovered from a man younger than 35 in good health. Some clones in this sample may be carry-over from other donors' samples. Material for sequencing was memory CD4+ T cells from PBMCs. Subset indicated: CD45RA-negative fraction. The V and J genes are TRBV6-1 and TRBJ2-1; TRBD1 matches 7 bases. The CDR3, as DNA: TGTGCCAGCAGTGCCATACAGGGGTGGGACGGTGAGCAGTTCTTC. It codes for CASSAIQGWDGEQFF.